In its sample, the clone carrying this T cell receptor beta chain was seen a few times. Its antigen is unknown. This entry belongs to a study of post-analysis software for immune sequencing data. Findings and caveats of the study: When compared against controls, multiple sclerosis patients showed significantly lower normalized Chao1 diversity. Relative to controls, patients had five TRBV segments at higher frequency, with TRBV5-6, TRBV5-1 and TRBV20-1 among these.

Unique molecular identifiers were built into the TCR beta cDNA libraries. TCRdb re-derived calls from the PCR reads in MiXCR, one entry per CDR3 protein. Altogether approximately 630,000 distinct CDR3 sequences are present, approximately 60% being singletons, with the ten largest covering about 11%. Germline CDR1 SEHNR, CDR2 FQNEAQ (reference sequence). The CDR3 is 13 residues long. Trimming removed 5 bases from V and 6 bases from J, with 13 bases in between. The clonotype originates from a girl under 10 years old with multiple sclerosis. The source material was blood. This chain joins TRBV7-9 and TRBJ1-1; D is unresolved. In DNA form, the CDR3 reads TGTGCCAGCAGCCCACCCGATGGTGCTGAAGCTTTCTTT. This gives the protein CASSPPDGAEAFF. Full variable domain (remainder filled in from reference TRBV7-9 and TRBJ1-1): DTGVSQNPRHKITKRGQNVTFRCDPISEHNRLYWYRQTLGQGPEFLTYFQNEAQLEKSRLLSDRFSAERPKGSFSTLEIQRTEQGDSAMYLCASSPPDGAEAFFGQGTRLTVV.